A single TCR beta chain is shown here with its context. The table came from immunoSEQ multiplex PCR; TCRdb's copy has only in-frame clones and leaves some out. The sample carries 250,000 to 350,000 clones, roughly 86% recorded once. The V and J ends lost 5 bases and 8 bases respectively, with 9 bases between them. CDR1 and CDR2 (germline): SEHNR, FQNEAQ (reference sequence). The CDR3 consists of 12 residues. The record originates from a study of blood T cell repertoires in COVID-19. Overall study: The United States, Italy and Spain supplied acute and convalescent COVID-19 samples.

The chain couples TRBV7-9 to TRBJ1-4; D unresolved. The sequenced material came from peripheral blood. The receptor was isolated from a man between 18 and 29 years old with active or convalescent COVID-19. The DNA of the CDR3 is TGTGCCAGCAGCCCTCAGGCCGAAAAACTGTTTTTT. Its translation is CASSPQAEKLFF.